The T cell receptor (beta chain) described here comes from a study of blood T cell repertoires in COVID-19. Grouping used clinical history reported by participants in a survey and questionnaire. Source study methods: Reference gene primers were amplified, and this amplification served to estimate nucleated cell counts. Data came from immunoSEQ multiplex PCR; TCRdb stores just in-frame clones and leaves some out. Clone size and the V and J calls come from that table; the DNA yielded D and trimming. This sample yields approximately 210,000 clones, of which more than 70% are seen a single time; about 4% belongs to the top ten. The specimen was PBMCs or T cells enriched from blood (not recorded which). The origin of this receptor is a man aged 25-40 years with acute COVID-19.

CDR3 loop: CASSPAAGGEGYTF. Here the CDR3 DNA reads TGTGCCAGCAGCCCAGCGGCAGGGGGCGAAGGCTACACCTTC. The genes are TRBV5-6 and TRBJ1-2; the match to TRBD1 covers 8 bases. The CDR3 contains 14 residues. Germline CDR1 reads SGHDT; CDR2 reads YYEEEE. V lost 4 bases to trimming and J lost 8 bases; unmatched junction nucleotides: 10.